The next 20 T cell receptor beta chains were all read from a single sample in a study of blood T cell repertoires in COVID-19. Profiling relied on immunoSEQ multiplex PCR, and the TCRdb table lists in-frame clones only, not all of them. Here the sample spans approximately 330,000 clones, 90% being singletons. Sequencing input: peripheral blood. These receptors all come from a woman in her thirties or forties with COVID-19, enrolled during active disease.

The chain employs TRBV6-2 or TRBV6-3 and TRBJ2-7; 12 bases line up with TRBD2. This CDR3 contains 14 residues. Germline assignment: CDR1 MNHEY and CDR2 SVGEGT. Trimming removed 2 bases from V and 6 bases from J; junction bases left unmatched: 2. The CDR3 DNA sequence: TGTGCCAGCAGTTACCGACTAGCGGGAGTCGAGCAGTACTTC. This codes for CASSYRLAGVEQYF.

The V call is TRBV28, the J call TRBJ2-3; D is possibly TRBD1 (6 bases). The CDR3 runs to 13 residues. Trimming pared 5 bases from V and 2 bases from J, leaving 8 bases between. Germline assignment: CDR1 MDHEN and CDR2 SYDVKM. CDR3 sequence reads: CASSRTDTDTQYF. CDR3 sequence (DNA): TGTGCCAGCAGTCGGACAGACACAGATACGCAGTATTTT.

This clone was observed a single time. This chain connects TRBV5-6 to TRBJ2-3, with a possible D match to TRBD2 (5 bases). V dropped 6 bases and J dropped 1 base, with 21 bases sitting between them. Germline-derived CDR1 and CDR2 are SGHDT and YYEEEE. This CDR3 has 17 amino acids. The CDR3 sequence is CASTRLIRGRGTDTQYF. Here the CDR3 DNA reads TGTGCCAGCACCAGACTAATTAGAGGCAGAGGCACAGATACGCAGTATTTT.

This clone was picked up one time. The chain employs TRBV23-1 and TRBJ2-5; no definite D call. TRBV23-1 is an ORF, with its function uncertain. The CDR3 has 14 residues. V dropped 4 bases and J dropped 5 bases, with 14 bases sitting between them. The CDR3 DNA follows: TGCGCCAGCAGTCGCTGCGGAGACGGGGAGACCCAGTACTTC. It is translated as CASSRCGDGETQYF.

Written as DNA, the CDR3 is TGTGCCAGCAGCGCCGCGGCCAGAGCCTACGAGCAGTACTTC. Encoded protein: CASSAAARAYEQYF. The chain combines TRBV9 with TRBJ2-7; D gene uncertain. Germline lookup yields CDR1 SGDLS and CDR2 YYNGEE. This CDR3 is 14 amino acids long. Trimming shortened V by 3 bases and J by 2 bases, and 12 bases separated the two germline ends.

The V call is TRBV6-4, the J call TRBJ1-2; D not certain. This CDR3 has 15 residues. Trimming took off 11 bases at V and 9 bases at J, with 28 bases between the two ends. Germline CDR1 MRHNA, CDR2 SNTAGT. As DNA, the CDR3 is TGTGCCCGACCGGAGTGGTCAGTGATGGCCAATCGCTACACCTTC. This translates into CARPEWSVMANRYTF.

The chain couples TRBV5-4 to TRBJ2-1; perhaps TRBD1 as D (5 bases). Germline V gives CDR1 SGHNT, CDR2 YYREEE (reference sequence). Between the trimmed V and J ends, which lost 4 bases and 13 bases, there was a span of 27 bases. This CDR3 comprises 16 residues. The CDR3 DNA reads TGTGCCAGCAGCCGATACCCCCCCCAGGGTTTGCCCCCCCAGTTCTTC. Translated: CASSRYPPQGLPPQFF.

The chain combines TRBV15 with TRBJ2-5, with 7 bases identical to TRBD1. The trim removed 1 base at V and 5 bases at J, leaving 4 bases unmatched. The CDR3 is made up of 14 amino acids. CDR1 and CDR2 from the germline V gene are LNHNV and YYDKDF (reference sequence). In nucleotides, the CDR3 is TGTGCCACCAGCAGAGGGACAGGATGGGAGACCCAGTACTTC. Translation gives CATSRGTGWETQYF.

J is TRBJ2-7 and V is TRBV28; TRBD2 agrees at 8 bases. V was clipped by 7 bases and J by 5 bases; unmatched bases: 13. CDR3 size: 15 residues. Looked up from germline, CDR1 is MDHEN and CDR2 is SYDVKM. CDR3 region: CASTPWSGRLHEQYF. CDR3 coding DNA: TGTGCCAGCACCCCCTGGAGCGGGAGACTCCACGAGCAGTACTTC.

The chain uses TRBV28 and TRBJ2-3; 9 positions agree with TRBD2. Germline V lookup: CDR1 MDHEN, CDR2 SYDVKM. The CDR3 has 12 amino acids. Unmatched junction bases numbered 4, after V lost 6 bases and J lost 9 bases. The CDR3 nucleotides are TGTGCCAGCAGCTTACTAGCGGGCACGCAGTATTTT. Protein product: CASSLLAGTQYF.

The chain joins TRBV28 to TRBJ2-7; TRBD2 agrees at 10 bases. V lost 8 bases and J lost 6; bases outside the gene matches: 10. This CDR3 region has 14 residues. Germline CDR1 reads MDHEN; CDR2 reads SYDVKM. CDR3: CASGTGTSDVEQYF. The CDR3 nucleotides read TGTGCCAGCGGCACCGGGACTAGCGACGTCGAGCAGTACTTC.

This chain connects TRBV11-1 to TRBJ2-5; 13 bases fit TRBD2. This CDR3 is built from 16 residues. The J segment lost 2 bases and the V segment lost 5 bases, leaving 5 bases of the junction unmatched. Germline assignment: CDR1 SGHAT and CDR2 FQDESV (reference sequence). As DNA, the CDR3 is TGTGCCAGCAGCGTCTCGACTAGCGGGAGGCAAGAGACCCAGTACTTC. The encoded protein is CASSVSTSGRQETQYF.

The table lists this clone with a count of one. The chain carries TRBV9 and TRBJ2-7, with TRBD2 matching 8 bases. There are 14 residues in the CDR3. Germline assignment: CDR1 SGDLS and CDR2 YYNGEE. V gave up 4 bases and J gave up 0 bases; unmatched junction bases: 3. The CDR3 DNA reads as TGTGCCAGCAGCCAGAGCGGGAGCTCCTACGAGCAGTACTTC. Translated: CASSQSGSSYEQYF.

The chain has TRBV7-9 and TRBJ1-6, with D unresolved. V was clipped by 1 base and J by 7 bases, with 11 bases between them. Germline V gene lookup returns CDR1 SEHNR and CDR2 FQNEAQ (reference sequence). The CDR3 consists of 15 residues. Here the CDR3 reads CASSLGGVTNSPLHF. The DNA for the CDR3 is TGTGCCAGCAGCTTAGGGGGAGTCACGAATTCACCCCTCCACTTT.

The J gene is TRBJ1-6, the V gene TRBV27; the D gene is possibly TRBD1 (5 bases). The CDR3 is 15 amino acids. V lost 0 bases to trimming and J lost 7 bases, with 10 bases between them. In germline, CDR1 is MNHEY, CDR2 SMNVEV (reference sequence). The CDR3 DNA reads TGTGCCAGCAGTTTATCTGCGACAGTGAATTCACCCCTCCACTTT. This sequence encodes CASSLSATVNSPLHF.

The chain joins TRBV7-3 to TRBJ2-2; D gene uncertain. V lost 1 base to trimming and J lost 0 bases, with 3 bases between them. This CDR3 spans 14 amino acids. Germline CDR1 is SGHTA and CDR2 is FQGTGA. CDR3 residues: CASSLITNTGELFF. The CDR3 DNA follows: TGTGCCAGCAGCTTAATCACGAACACCGGGGAGCTGTTTTTT.

The rearrangement joins TRBV7-9 to TRBJ2-2; D is undetermined. Germline V gives CDR1 SEHNR, CDR2 FQNEAQ (reference sequence). V lost 3 bases to trimming and J lost 6 bases, with 2 bases between them. The CDR3 extends over 11 amino acids. The CDR3 region is CASSFAGELFF. In nucleotides, the CDR3 is TGTGCCAGCAGCTTCGCCGGGGAGCTGTTTTTT.

This clone was counted a single time. The V call is TRBV2, the J call TRBJ1-5; D unresolved. The CDR3 contains 13 residues. In germline, CDR1 is SNHLY, CDR2 FYNNEI. V lost 1 base and J lost 2, with 3 bases in between. For the CDR3, the DNA is TGTGCCAGCAGTGAAGTCGGCAATCAGCCCCAGCATTTT. This translates into CASSEVGNQPQHF.

This chain uses TRBV7-9 with TRBJ1-3; 7 bases agree with TRBD1. V trimming: 5 bases; J trimming: 0 bases; junction bases outside the gene matches: 16. Germline CDR1 SEHNR, CDR2 FQNEAQ (reference sequence). The CDR3 runs 19 residues. The CDR3 loop is CASSHLRGRQGGSGNTIYF. In DNA, the CDR3 is TGTGCCAGCAGCCATTTGCGAGGTCGACAGGGAGGCTCTGGAAACACCATATATTTT.

V and J are TRBV7-9 and TRBJ2-1; TRBD2 matches at 15 bases. Germline values: CDR1 SEHNR, CDR2 FQNEAQ (reference sequence). The CDR3 contains 19 residues. V gave up 5 bases and J gave up 4 bases; unmatched junction bases: 12. CDR3 protein: CASSKGRTSGRVAYNEQFF. The CDR3 region has the DNA TGTGCCAGCAGCAAAGGCCGGACTAGCGGGAGGGTCGCTTACAATGAGCAGTTCTTC. The full variable domain, in which reference TRBV7-9 and TRBJ2-1 provide the parts outside the CDR3, is DTGVSQNPRHKITKRGQNVTFRCDPISEHNRLYWYRQTLGQGPEFLTYFQNEAQLEKSRLLSDRFSAERPKGSFSTLEIQRTEQGDSAMYLCASSKGRTSGRVAYNEQFFGPGTRLTVL.